Listed here are 22 T cell receptor beta chains from one sample, sequenced in a study of response to subunit inactivated influenza vaccine. From the RT-PCR reads, TCRdb called clonotypes with MiXCR, one entry per CDR3 protein. The repertoire holds roughly 540,000 distinct CDR3 sequences, with less than 25% as singletons. This sample also appeared in a second study, on T cells expressing NK-cell markers. From that study: UMIs were included in TCR beta cDNA generated by 5'RACE template switching.

The material sequenced was CD4+ T cells sorted from PBMCs, taken 11 to 12 days after vaccination. The source is a man aged 45 to 65 who received an inactivated influenza vaccine.

The sample holds many counts of this clonotype. V is TRBV15 and J is TRBJ2-6; 8 bases fit TRBD2. The CDR3 runs to 18 residues. Trimming cost V 0 bases and J 2 bases; bases outside gene matches: 6. Germline V gene sequence: CDR1 LNHNV, CDR2 YYDKDF (reference sequence). The CDR3 is CATSRDGRLAPGANVLTF. For the CDR3, the DNA is TGTGCCACCAGCAGAGATGGTCGACTAGCGCCTGGGGCCAACGTCCTGACTTTC.

This clonotype came up a few times. The chain has TRBV7-2 and TRBJ2-7, with a weak D call TRBD2 (6 bases). CDR3 length equals 15 residues. Germline V gene data show CDR1 as SGHTA and CDR2 as FQGNSA. Deletions cut 5 bases from V and 1 base from J, with 15 bases between. CDR3 residues: CASSRGMGLSYEQYF. CDR3 in DNA: TGTGCCAGCAGCCGGGGGATGGGCCTTTCCTACGAGCAGTACTTC.

The chain employs TRBV20-1 and TRBJ2-3; TRBD2 matches 11 bases. The CDR3 runs 15 residues. Unmatched junction bases numbered 8, after V lost 7 bases and J lost 2 bases. CDR1 DFQATT and CDR2 SNEGSKA come from the germline V gene (reference sequence). The CDR3: CSGELAGELTDTQYF. Written as DNA, the CDR3 is TGCAGTGGGGAACTAGCGGGGGAACTCACAGATACGCAGTATTTT.

This clonotype was seen only once. This chain uses TRBV30 with TRBJ2-1; 7 positions agree with TRBD2. V lost 2 bases, J lost 5 bases, and 27 bases stayed unmatched. Germline-derived CDR1 and CDR2 are GTSNPN and SVGIG (reference sequence). This CDR3 is built from 21 residues. The CDR3 spells CAWSKFGRPSRLIGSNNEQFF. The CDR3 DNA reads TGTGCCTGGAGTAAGTTCGGGAGGCCTTCAAGGCTGATTGGGTCCAACAATGAGCAGTTCTTC.

This clonotype was picked up a small number of times. The chain recombines TRBV10-3 with TRBJ2-1; 7 bases are a match to TRBD1. The trim removed 10 bases at V and 4 bases at J, leaving 10 bases unmatched. The CDR3 spans 14 residues. Looked up from germline, CDR1 is ENHRY and CDR2 is SYGVKD. The CDR3 DNA follows: TGTGCCAGCCGAGCTGGGACAGTATACAATGAGCAGTTCTTC. Translating it yields CASRAGTVYNEQFF.

The sample holds a few counts of this clonotype. J is TRBJ1-6 and V is TRBV2, with D possibly matching TRBD1 (5 bases). Trimming removed 5 bases at V and 10 bases at J, with 12 bases between. From germline, CDR1 is SNHLY and CDR2 FYNNEI. The CDR3 runs to 13 residues. CDR3 DNA: TGTGCCAGCAGTTCAGGGAGCAACTCACCCCTCCACTTT. It specifies CASSSGSNSPLHF.

This chain connects TRBV6-1 to TRBJ2-7; 8 positions agree with TRBD1. This CDR3 is built from 15 residues. V shed 7 bases, J shed 1 base, and the junction held 9 bases outside the gene matches. Germline CDR1 and CDR2: MNHNS and SASEGT. CDR3 in amino acids: CASTPGQGLSYEQYF. The CDR3 DNA follows: TGTGCCAGCACTCCCGGACAGGGACTTTCCTACGAGCAGTACTTC.

The rearrangement uses TRBV7-2 and TRBJ2-5; no clear D. The CDR3 loop spans 12 amino acids. Trimming removed 1 base at V and 7 bases at J, with 7 bases between. From germline, CDR1 is SGHTA and CDR2 FQGNSA. CDR3 sequence: CASSLEERTQYF. DNA for the CDR3: TGTGCCAGCAGCTTAGAAGAGAGGACCCAGTACTTC.

The chain joins TRBV29-1 to TRBJ2-5, with D possibly being TRBD2 (6 bases). The CDR3 loop spans 14 amino acids. Germline V gene data show CDR1 as SQVTM and CDR2 as ANQGSEA. Trimming took 4 bases from V and 5 from J, leaving 17 bases between them. The CDR3 coding sequence is TGCAGCGTTGTTTTGGCTAGCGAGGGGGAGACCCAGTACTTC. It translates to CSVVLASEGETQYF.

The chain recombines TRBV5-6 with TRBJ1-2; no reliable D call. V was trimmed by 4 bases and J by 4 bases, leaving 11 bases between them. Per germline, CDR1 SGHDT and CDR2 YYEEEE. The CDR3 is 13 residues long. The CDR3: CASSPSGVYGYTF. The DNA for the CDR3 is TGTGCCAGCAGCCCCAGCGGGGTCTATGGCTACACCTTC.

V gene TRBV2 combines with J gene TRBJ2-3; 10 nucleotides line up with TRBD2. The CDR3 covers 20 residues. Germline V CDR1 and CDR2: SNHLY, FYNNEI. After removal of 6 bases from V and 4 bases from J, the junction contained 22 bases not matched to a gene. CDR3 DNA: TGTGCCAGCAGCCTTCTGGTAGCGGGGGGCCGTGAACTAGGCGCAGATACGCAGTATTTT. Encoded protein: CASSLLVAGGRELGADTQYF.

This clonotype was seen more than once but under ten times. V is TRBV6-2 or TRBV6-3 and J is TRBJ2-1, with TRBD2 matching over 9 bases. This CDR3 contains 15 residues. The V and J ends lost 8 bases and 4 bases, in that order; junction bases with no gene match: 9. Germline CDR1 reads MNHEY; CDR2 reads SVGEGT. CDR3: CASYHGAGGYNEQFF. DNA for the CDR3: TGTGCCAGCTACCACGGGGCGGGAGGGTACAATGAGCAGTTCTTC.

The chain couples TRBV7-3 to TRBJ2-7; D is tentatively TRBD1 or TRBD2 (5 bases each). V was shortened by 1 base and J by 7 bases, with 14 bases between the two germline ends. Germline V gives CDR1 SGHTA, CDR2 FQGTGA. This CDR3 spans 14 amino acids. In nucleotides, the CDR3 is TGTGCCAGCAGCTTAAGTGGGGGACCCGGGGAGCAGTACTTC. Its translation is CASSLSGGPGEQYF.

This clonotype was counted a few times. The rearrangement joins TRBV6-1 to TRBJ2-7, with unresolved D. Trimming stripped 4 bases from V and 3 bases from J, with 13 bases between. Germline assignment: CDR1 MNHNS and CDR2 SASEGT. The CDR3 length is 14 residues. CDR3 protein: CASSVEWGLYEQYF. For the CDR3, the DNA is TGTGCCAGCAGTGTGGAATGGGGTCTCTACGAGCAGTACTTC.

Ten or more counts support this clonotype. The V and J genes are TRBV20-1 and TRBJ2-3; D is possibly TRBD1 (5 bases). Germline loops: CDR1 DFQATT, CDR2 SNEGSKA (reference sequence). Trimming stripped 2 bases from V and 6 bases from J, with 15 bases between. CDR3 length: 14 residues. CDR3 residues: CSARYSRAPDTQYF. CDR3 in DNA: TGCAGTGCTAGATATTCCAGGGCTCCGGATACGCAGTATTTT.

The rearrangement joins TRBV2 to TRBJ2-5; the D gene is possibly TRBD1 (5 bases). V was trimmed by 6 bases and J by 1 base, leaving 15 bases between them. The CDR3 is made up of 15 amino acids. CDR1 and CDR2 from the germline V gene are SNHLY and FYNNEI. CDR3 bases: TGTGCCAGCAGGCAGGGCGTAAATCGCCAAGAGACCCAGTACTTC. This sequence encodes CASRQGVNRQETQYF.

This clonotype has a single count. This sequence joins TRBV15 and TRBJ2-1, with 7 positions matching TRBD2. The germline V gene encodes CDR1 LNHNV and CDR2 YYDKDF (reference sequence). The CDR3 spans 14 residues. J gave up 6 bases and V 0 bases, and 2 bases lay outside the gene matches. The CDR3 DNA sequence: TGTGCCACCAGCAGAGATTCGGGGGGCAATGAGCAGTTCTTC. It codes for CATSRDSGGNEQFF.

This clonotype was picked up a small number of times. This chain connects TRBV5-1 to TRBJ2-3; D gene ambiguous. V was cut by 7 bases and J by 0 bases, with 12 bases left in between. Germline V gene data show CDR1 as SGHRS and CDR2 as YFSETQ. This CDR3 region has 14 residues. The chain's CDR3 is CASRSAGSTDTQYF. For the CDR3, the DNA is TGCGCCAGCCGCTCGGCCGGGAGCACAGATACGCAGTATTTT.

The rearrangement links TRBV2 to TRBJ2-7; 7 nucleotides match TRBD1. The CDR3 is made up of 12 amino acids. J gave up 1 base and V 6 bases, and 0 bases lay outside the gene matches. Germline CDR1 and CDR2: SNHLY and FYNNEI. CDR3 residues: CASRGQSYEQYF. CDR3 bases: TGTGCCAGCAGGGGACAGTCCTACGAGCAGTACTTC.

This chain links TRBV5-1 with TRBJ1-6, with D uncertain. Germline-derived CDR1 and CDR2 are SGHRS and YFSETQ. V lost 0 bases and J 6 bases, leaving 13 bases between the germline ends. This CDR3 is 16 amino acids long. The CDR3 sequence is CASSLGGRGSNSPLHF. DNA for the CDR3: TGCGCCAGCAGCTTGGGAGGCCGTGGGAGTAATTCACCCCTCCACTTT.

This clonotype has more than one count but fewer than ten. The chain recombines TRBV12-3 or TRBV12-4 with TRBJ2-3; the match to TRBD2 covers 9 bases. The CDR3 loop spans 13 amino acids. V lost 4 bases and J lost 11; bases outside the gene matches: 7. CDR3 loop: CASSSGLAGRQYF. The DNA for the CDR3 is TGTGCCAGCAGTTCGGGGCTAGCGGGGAGGCAGTATTTT.

This clonotype was observed a few times. The CDR3 protein is CSVGPASGELFF. The CDR3 bases are TGCAGCGTTGGCCCGGCCAGCGGGGAGCTGTTTTTT. The V and J genes are TRBV29-1 and TRBJ2-2; the D is unclear. V was shortened by 4 bases and J by 7 bases, with 10 bases between the two germline ends. This CDR3 is 12 amino acids long. The V gene's germline CDR1 is SQVTM and CDR2 ANQGSEA.